The present T cell receptor beta chain was sequenced within a study of CD8 T cells in Susac syndrome. CDR3 size: 16 residues. The J segment lost 0 bases and the V segment lost 6 bases, leaving 7 bases of the junction unmatched. An input of 0.5 to 1 ug of RNA was subjected to reverse transcription using random hexamers. The TCR beta CDR3 was amplified by immunoSEQ multiplex PCR across 54 Vbeta, 13 Jbeta. Via MiXCR, TCRdb re-called the immunoSEQ multiplex PCR reads, giving one row per CDR3 protein. The repertoire holds more than 150,000 distinct CDR3 sequences, with 95% as singletons. The receptor was derived from a human donor with Susac syndrome. The chain employs TRBV12-3 or TRBV12-4 and TRBJ2-1, with TRBD2 identical over 8 bases. Sequenced: CD8+ T cells from PBMCs. CDR3 residues: CASRYSGEDSYNEQFF. The CDR3 coding sequence is TGTGCCAGCAGATATAGCGGGGAGGACTCCTACAATGAGCAGTTCTTC.